The clone carrying this T cell receptor (beta chain) was recorded many times. These data belong to a study of T-cell reconstitution after alpha-beta-depleted transplantation in children. Germline V gene lookup returns CDR1 MGHRA and CDR2 YSYEKL. This CDR3 comprises 13 residues. Trimming took 0 bases from V and 5 from J, leaving 6 bases between them. TCRbeta library construction was performed incorporating unique molecular identifiers. TCRdb processed the PCR reads anew with MiXCR; each CDR3 protein has one entry. The sample carries hundreds of thousands of distinct CDR3 sequences, 16% recorded once. The V gene is TRBV4-1, the J gene TRBJ2-3; no firm D call. Sequenced material: PBMCs from the stem cell graft donor, taken from the stem cell graft. This clonotype originated in a human donor who donated a stem cell graft to a child with acute myeloid leukemia. This chain's CDR3 is CASSQDLLDTQYF. The CDR3 bases are TGCGCCAGCAGCCAAGATCTATTAGATACGCAGTATTTT.